The next 18 T cell receptor beta chains were all read from a single sample in a study of blood T cells in healthy people across ages. It was with a sample-barcoded 5' primer and a J-beta primer mix that a second PCR of roughly 7 to 12 cycles was run. TCRdb recomputed calls from the 5' RACE reads with MiXCR, one row per CDR3 protein. The sample includes more than 650,000 distinct CDR3 sequences, 22% of them seen just once. Material for sequencing was blood. These receptors came from a man in his 70s in good health.

This chain joins TRBV12-3 or TRBV12-4 and TRBJ2-7, with 8 bases fitting TRBD2. Near its end, the DNA agrees better with TRBJ2-1, so the J call may be wrong. The CDR3 totals 17 residues. The CDR3 DNA is TGTGCCAGCAGCCCCCCCAATGCCGGGACTAGGGGGTTCGAGCAGTTCTTC. Encoded protein: CASSPPNAGTRGFEQFF.

In its sample, this clonotype was seen once. V usage is TRBV30 and J usage is TRBJ2-2; 7 nucleotides agree with TRBD2. After removal of 3 bases from V and 4 bases from J, the junction contained 11 bases not matched to a gene. Germline assignment: CDR1 GTSNPN and CDR2 SVGIG (reference sequence). The CDR3 extends over 16 amino acids. CDR3: CAWSFWTSRGTGELFF. The CDR3 DNA is TGTGCCTGGAGCTTTTGGACTAGTAGGGGCACCGGGGAGCTGTTTTTT.

The sample holds a few counts of this clonotype. This chain joins TRBV10-3 and TRBJ2-2, with 12 bases that match TRBD2. CDR3 length: 17 amino acids. V lost 10 bases, J lost 2 bases, and 11 bases stayed unmatched. Germline V lookup: CDR1 ENHRY, CDR2 SYGVKD. The CDR3 coding sequence is TGTGCCACCCAAAGGACTAGCGGGATTGTCAACACCGGGGAGCTGTTTTTT. Its protein product is CATQRTSGIVNTGELFF.

The CDR3 sequence: CASSVAGGWPDTQYF. As DNA, the CDR3 is TGTGCCAGCAGCGTAGCGGGGGGGTGGCCAGATACGCAGTATTTT. V and J are TRBV9 and TRBJ2-3; 8 bases are shared with TRBD2. Germline CDR1 SGDLS, CDR2 YYNGEE. Trimming cost V 0 bases and J 4 bases; bases outside gene matches: 4. This CDR3 comprises 15 residues.

The chain recombines TRBV13 with TRBJ1-4, with TRBD1 matching 8 bases. Germline trimming cut 1 base from V and 7 bases from J; bases unmatched to any gene: 5. CDR3 length equals 15 residues. Germline V gives CDR1 PRHDT, CDR2 FYEKMQ (reference sequence). CDR3 region: CASSLAPGGGEKLFF. CDR3 in DNA: TGTGCCAGCAGCTTAGCCCCAGGGGGCGGTGAAAAACTGTTTTTT.

This clonotype was observed a few times. This sequence joins TRBV28 and TRBJ2-7, with 7 bases matching TRBD2. The junction had 12 bases not matched to a gene; V was cut back by 4 bases and J by 6 bases. Germline CDR1 reads MDHEN; CDR2 reads SYDVKM. This CDR3 contains 15 residues. The CDR3 nucleotides are TGTGCCAGCAGTTCCCCTAGCGGAGGTGTCCGCGAGCAGTACTTC. Its translation is CASSSPSGGVREQYF.

The chain links TRBV7-2 to TRBJ1-2, with unresolved D. Trimming stripped 7 bases from V and 2 bases from J, with 17 bases between. Germline loops: CDR1 SGHTA, CDR2 FQGNSA. There are 15 residues in the CDR3. In DNA, the CDR3 is TGTGCCAGCACCCCCGCGGTAGGGAACAACTATGGCTACACCTTC. As protein: CASTPAVGNNYGYTF.

This clonotype was seen more than once but under ten times. V gene TRBV5-1 combines with J gene TRBJ2-5; a weak D match, TRBD1 (6 bases). Per germline, CDR1 SGHRS and CDR2 YFSETQ. Trimming shortened V by 3 bases and J by 4 bases, and 10 bases separated the two germline ends. The CDR3 totals 13 residues. DNA for the CDR3: TGCGCCAGCAGCTCCGGACAGCGAGAGACCCAGTACTTC. Translated, it gives CASSSGQRETQYF.

The chain is built from TRBV3-1 and TRBJ1-6; D unresolved. Trimming left V 4 bases short and J 9 bases short, with 13 bases between. CDR1 is LGHDT and CDR2 is YNNKEL in the germline V gene (reference sequence). This CDR3 contains 14 residues. The CDR3 sequence is CASSPGLGISPLHF. In DNA, the CDR3 is TGTGCCAGCAGCCCTGGACTGGGCATTTCACCCCTCCACTTT.

This clonotype was counted many times. The V call is TRBV7-9, the J call TRBJ2-4, with D possibly being TRBD2 (6 bases). The CDR3 is made up of 15 amino acids. Germline CDR1 reads SEHNR; CDR2 reads FQNEAQ (reference sequence). The germline V and J ends were trimmed by 5 bases and 0 bases, with 11 bases remaining between them. As DNA, the CDR3 is TGTGCCAGCAGCCTCGACGGGGGAGCCAAAAACATTCAGTACTTC. Translation: CASSLDGGAKNIQYF.

This clonotype has a handful of counts. CDR3 amino acids: CASSLSSTSYGYTF. The CDR3 DNA reads as TGTGCCAGCAGCTTATCGTCCACCTCCTATGGCTACACCTTC. The chain carries TRBV7-9 and TRBJ1-2; unclear D gene. The germline CDR1 and CDR2 sequences are SEHNR and FQNEAQ (reference sequence). The V and J ends lost 2 bases and 4 bases respectively, with 11 bases between them. This CDR3 region has 14 residues.

The chain combines TRBV7-2 with TRBJ2-3; 11 bases align to TRBD2. The CDR3 has 15 residues. With V trimmed by 6 bases and J by 3 bases, 5 bases remained unmatched. CDR1 and CDR2 (germline): SGHTA, FQGNSA. The CDR3 nucleotides read TGTGCCAGCAGAGAGGGACTAGCGGAGACAGATACGCAGTATTTT. Its protein product is CASREGLAETDTQYF. Variable domain in full (rest from reference TRBV7-2 and TRBJ2-3): GAGVSQSPSNKVTEKGKDVELRCDPISGHTALYWYRQSLGQGLEFLIYFQGNSAPDKSGLPSDRFSAERTGGSVSTLTIQRTQQEDSAVYLCASREGLAETDTQYFGPGTRLTVL.

This clonotype was seen repeatedly, ten times or more. V gene TRBV7-2 combines with J gene TRBJ2-2; 7 bases match TRBD1. The germline CDR1 and CDR2 sequences are SGHTA and FQGNSA. CDR3 length: 14 residues. V lost 5 bases to trimming and J lost 4 bases; unmatched junction nucleotides: 4. The CDR3 is CASSPRQGTGELFF. The CDR3, as DNA: TGTGCCAGCAGCCCGAGACAGGGCACCGGGGAGCTGTTTTTT.

V usage is TRBV7-9 and J usage is TRBJ2-3, with TRBD2 identical over 9 bases. J gave up 0 bases and V 5 bases, and 15 bases lay outside the gene matches. Germline V gene data show CDR1 as SEHNR and CDR2 as FQNEAQ (reference sequence). The CDR3 has 19 residues. In DNA form, the CDR3 reads TGTGCCAGCAGCCCCCTGACTAGCGGAACCTCCCTCAGCACAGATACGCAGTATTTT. Translated: CASSPLTSGTSLSTDTQYF.

This clonotype was detected a few times. The rearrangement joins TRBV5-1 to TRBJ2-7; 7 bases are shared with TRBD1. Per the germline V gene, CDR1 is SGHRS and CDR2 is YFSETQ. Unmatched junction bases numbered 9, after V lost 4 bases and J lost 2 bases. The CDR3 contains 15 residues. In DNA, the CDR3 is TGCGCCAGCAGCCAAGGGACAGTGCCCCCCTACGAGCAGTACTTC. This translates into CASSQGTVPPYEQYF.

This rearrangement joins TRBV6-2 or TRBV6-3 to TRBJ2-7; possible D gene TRBD2, 5 bases. The germline gives CDR1 MNHEY, CDR2 SVGEGT. This CDR3 region has 13 residues. V was trimmed by 7 bases and J by 2 bases, leaving 12 bases between them. Here the CDR3 reads CASMRAATYEQYV. The CDR3 DNA reads as TGTGCCAGCATGAGAGCGGCAACCTACGAGCAGTACGTC.

The rearrangement joins TRBV6-2 or TRBV6-3 to TRBJ2-1; TRBD2 might be the D (6 bases). The better agreement between TRBJ2-5 and the DNA end casts doubt on the J call. CDR3 length equals 15 residues. Germline CDR1 MNHEY, CDR2 SVGEGT. The CDR3 is CASSYLGGVQETQYF. For the CDR3, the DNA is TGTGCCAGCAGTTATCTGGGGGGTGTTCAAGAGACCCAGTACTTC.

In this sample, this clonotype turned up a few times. The rearrangement uses TRBV6-2 or TRBV6-3 and TRBJ2-1, with D possibly matching TRBD2 (5 bases). The germline CDR1 and CDR2 sequences are MNHEY and SVGEGT. There are 14 residues in the CDR3. V lost 4 bases and J lost 0, with 7 bases in between. CDR3 in DNA: TGTGCCAGCAGTTGGCTAGCCTCCTACAATGAGCAGTTCTTC. Translated, it gives CASSWLASYNEQFF.